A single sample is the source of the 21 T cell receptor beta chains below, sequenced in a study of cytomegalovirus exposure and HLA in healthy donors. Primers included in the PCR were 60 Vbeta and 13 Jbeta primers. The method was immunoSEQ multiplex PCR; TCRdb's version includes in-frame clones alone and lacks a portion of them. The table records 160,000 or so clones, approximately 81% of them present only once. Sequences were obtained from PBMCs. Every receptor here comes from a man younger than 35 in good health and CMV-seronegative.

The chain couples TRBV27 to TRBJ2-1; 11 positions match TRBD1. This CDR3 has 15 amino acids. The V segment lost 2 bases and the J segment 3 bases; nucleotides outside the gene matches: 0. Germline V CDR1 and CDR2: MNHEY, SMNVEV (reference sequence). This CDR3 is CASSLGTGGYNEQFF. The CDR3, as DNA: TGTGCCAGCAGTTTAGGGACAGGGGGCTACAATGAGCAGTTCTTC.

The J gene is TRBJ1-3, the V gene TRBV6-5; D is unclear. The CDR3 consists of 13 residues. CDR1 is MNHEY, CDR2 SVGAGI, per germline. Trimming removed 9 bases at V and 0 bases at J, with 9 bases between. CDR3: CASFRSSGNTIYF. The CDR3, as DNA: TGTGCCAGTTTCAGAAGCTCTGGAAACACCATATATTTT.

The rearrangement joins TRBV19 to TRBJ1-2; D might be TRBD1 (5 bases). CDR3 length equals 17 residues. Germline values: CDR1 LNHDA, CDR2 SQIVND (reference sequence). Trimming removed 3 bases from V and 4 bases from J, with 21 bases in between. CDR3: CASSIIGTKESVYGYTF. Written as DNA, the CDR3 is TGTGCCAGTAGTATTATCGGGACTAAAGAGTCCGTCTATGGCTACACCTTC.

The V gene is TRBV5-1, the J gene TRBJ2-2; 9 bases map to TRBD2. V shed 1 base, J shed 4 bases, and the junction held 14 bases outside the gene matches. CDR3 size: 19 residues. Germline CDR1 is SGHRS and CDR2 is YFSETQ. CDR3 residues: CASSLRSVAGAGSTGELFF. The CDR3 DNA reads TGCGCCAGCAGCTTGCGGTCGGTAGCGGGAGCGGGGAGCACCGGGGAGCTGTTTTTT.

The CDR3 DNA reads as TGTGCCAGCAGCCCCCTCCCGTCGACAGGGGCCGATGGCTACACCTTC. Amino acid sequence: CASSPLPSTGADGYTF. V usage is TRBV27 and J usage is TRBJ1-2; TRBD1 aligns across 8 bases. V lost 6 bases and J lost 6; bases outside the gene matches: 15. The CDR3 has 16 amino acids. CDR1 and CDR2 (germline): MNHEY, SMNVEV (reference sequence).

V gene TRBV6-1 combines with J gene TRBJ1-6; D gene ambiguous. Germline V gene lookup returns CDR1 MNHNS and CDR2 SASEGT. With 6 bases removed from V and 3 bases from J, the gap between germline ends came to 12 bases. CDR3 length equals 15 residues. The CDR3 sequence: CASRTRRDYNSPLHF. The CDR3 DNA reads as TGTGCCAGCAGAACGCGGAGGGACTATAATTCACCCCTCCACTTT.

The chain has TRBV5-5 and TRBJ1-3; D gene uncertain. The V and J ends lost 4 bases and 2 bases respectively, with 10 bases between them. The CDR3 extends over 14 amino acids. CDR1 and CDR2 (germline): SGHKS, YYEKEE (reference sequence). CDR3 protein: CASSKNGAGNTIYF. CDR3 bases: TGTGCCAGCAGCAAAAACGGGGCTGGAAACACCATATATTTT.

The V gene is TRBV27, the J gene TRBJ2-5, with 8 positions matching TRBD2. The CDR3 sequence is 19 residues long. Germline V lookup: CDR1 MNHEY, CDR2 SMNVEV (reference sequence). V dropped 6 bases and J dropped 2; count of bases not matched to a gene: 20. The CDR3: CASSPTSGGWGRTQETQYF. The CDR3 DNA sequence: TGTGCCAGCAGCCCTACCTCGGGAGGGTGGGGGCGTACTCAAGAGACCCAGTACTTC.

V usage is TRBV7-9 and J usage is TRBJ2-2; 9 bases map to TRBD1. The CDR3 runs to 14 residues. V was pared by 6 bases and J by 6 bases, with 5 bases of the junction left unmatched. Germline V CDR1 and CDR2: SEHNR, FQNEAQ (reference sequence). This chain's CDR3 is CASRRTGEAGELFF. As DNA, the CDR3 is TGTGCCAGCAGACGGACAGGGGAGGCCGGGGAGCTGTTTTTT.

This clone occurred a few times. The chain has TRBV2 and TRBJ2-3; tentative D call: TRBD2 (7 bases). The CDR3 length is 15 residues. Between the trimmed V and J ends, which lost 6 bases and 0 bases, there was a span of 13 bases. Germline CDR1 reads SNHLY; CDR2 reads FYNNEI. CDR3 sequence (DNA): TGTGCCAGCAGGAGGGGGGGGGCTAGCACAGATACGCAGTATTTT. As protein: CASRRGGASTDTQYF.

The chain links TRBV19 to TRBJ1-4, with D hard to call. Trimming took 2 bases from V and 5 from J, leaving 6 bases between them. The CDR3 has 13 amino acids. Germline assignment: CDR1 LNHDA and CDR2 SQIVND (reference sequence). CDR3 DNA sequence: TGTGCCAGTAGTATAAAGCCAAATGAAAAACTGTTTTTT. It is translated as CASSIKPNEKLFF. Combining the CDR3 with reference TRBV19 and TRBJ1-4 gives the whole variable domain DGGITQSPKYLFRKEGQNVTLSCEQNLNHDAMYWYRQDPGQGLRLIYYSQIVNDFQKGDIAEGYSVSREKKESFPLTVTSAQKNPTAFYLCASSIKPNEKLFFGSGTQLSVL.

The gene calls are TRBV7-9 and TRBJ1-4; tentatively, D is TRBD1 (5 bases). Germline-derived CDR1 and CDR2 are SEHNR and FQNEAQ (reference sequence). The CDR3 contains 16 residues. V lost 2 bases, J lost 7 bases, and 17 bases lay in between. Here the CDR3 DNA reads TGTGCCAGCAGCTTAAACGGTCGGGGGAGGGCTGAAAAACTGTTTTTT. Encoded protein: CASSLNGRGRAEKLFF.

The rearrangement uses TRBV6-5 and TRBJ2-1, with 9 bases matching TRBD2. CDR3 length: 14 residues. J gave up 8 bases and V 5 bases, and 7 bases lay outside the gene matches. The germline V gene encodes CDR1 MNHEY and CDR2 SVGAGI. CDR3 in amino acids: CASSRPSGKDEQFF. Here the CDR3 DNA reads TGTGCCAGCAGTCGCCCTAGCGGGAAGGATGAGCAGTTCTTC.

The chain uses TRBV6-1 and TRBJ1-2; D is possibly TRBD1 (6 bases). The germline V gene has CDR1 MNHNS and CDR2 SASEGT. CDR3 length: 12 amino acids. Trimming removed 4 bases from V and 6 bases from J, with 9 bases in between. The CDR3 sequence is CASSAAGDGYTF. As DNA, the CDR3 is TGTGCCAGCAGTGCCGCAGGGGATGGCTACACCTTC.

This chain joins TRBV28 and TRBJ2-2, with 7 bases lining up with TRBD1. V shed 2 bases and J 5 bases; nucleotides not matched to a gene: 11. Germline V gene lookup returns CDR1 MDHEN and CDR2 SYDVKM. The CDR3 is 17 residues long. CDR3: CASSLGRDRVKTGELFF. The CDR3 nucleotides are TGTGCCAGCAGTTTAGGCCGGGACAGAGTAAAAACCGGGGAGCTGTTTTTT.

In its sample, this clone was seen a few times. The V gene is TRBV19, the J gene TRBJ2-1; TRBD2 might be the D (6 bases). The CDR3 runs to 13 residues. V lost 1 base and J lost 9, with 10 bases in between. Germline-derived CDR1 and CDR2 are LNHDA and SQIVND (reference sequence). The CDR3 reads CASSIATSSEQFF. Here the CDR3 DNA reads TGTGCCAGTAGTATAGCTACTAGCTCTGAGCAGTTCTTC.

In nucleotides, the CDR3 is TGTGCCAGCAGTCCTACCGTCGGTGACTACTCCTACGAGCAGTACTTC. Amino acid sequence: CASSPTVGDYSYEQYF. The chain couples TRBV27 to TRBJ2-7; D perhaps matches TRBD2 (5 bases). CDR1 MNHEY and CDR2 SMNVEV come from the germline V gene (reference sequence). The germline V and J ends were trimmed by 5 bases and 0 bases, with 17 bases remaining between them. The CDR3 sequence is 16 residues long.

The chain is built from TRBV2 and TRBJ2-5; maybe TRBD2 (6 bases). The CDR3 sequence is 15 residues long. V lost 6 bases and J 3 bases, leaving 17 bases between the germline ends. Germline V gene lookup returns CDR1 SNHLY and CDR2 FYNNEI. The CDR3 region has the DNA TGTGCCAGCAGCCCCCCCGGGAGACGGAAAGAGACCCAGTACTTC. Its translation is CASSPPGRRKETQYF.

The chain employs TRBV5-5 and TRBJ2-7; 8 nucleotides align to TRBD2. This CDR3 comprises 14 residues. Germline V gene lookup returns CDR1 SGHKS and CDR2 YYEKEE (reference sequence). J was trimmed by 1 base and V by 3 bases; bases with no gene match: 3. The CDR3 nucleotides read TGTGCCAGCAGCTGGGGACTAGTATCCTACGAGCAGTACTTC. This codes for CASSWGLVSYEQYF.

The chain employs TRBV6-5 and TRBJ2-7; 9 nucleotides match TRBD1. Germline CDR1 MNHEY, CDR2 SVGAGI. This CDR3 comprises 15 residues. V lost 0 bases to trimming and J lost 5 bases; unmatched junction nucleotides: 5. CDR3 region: CASSYSNRGLDEQYF. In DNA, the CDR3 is TGTGCCAGCAGTTACTCCAACAGGGGGCTGGACGAGCAGTACTTC.

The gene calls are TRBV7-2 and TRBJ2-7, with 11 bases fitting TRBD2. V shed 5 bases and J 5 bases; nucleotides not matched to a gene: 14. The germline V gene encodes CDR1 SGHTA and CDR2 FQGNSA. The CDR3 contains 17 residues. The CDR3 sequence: CASSPRRVAGGPDEQYF. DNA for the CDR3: TGTGCCAGCAGCCCCCGGAGGGTAGCGGGGGGGCCGGACGAGCAGTACTTC.